Listed below are T cell receptor beta chains from one sample, sequenced in a study of PD-1 blockade in mismatch repair-deficient tumors. Method: immunoSEQ multiplex PCR; TCRdb's copy keeps in-frame clones and lacks some. The sample lists 75,000 to 80,000 clones, 65% to 85% occurring once. This specimen consisted of peripheral blood, obtained 44 weeks after starting pembrolizumab. The receptors were gathered from an adult with mismatch repair-deficient cancer. Each CDR3 is given with its conserved first and last residue. The D gene is left open where the match is weak. Where a row states a size, it is once, few, many or the class of an expanded clone; other rows omit it.

size: few
V: TRBV19
J: TRBJ2-1
D: TRBD1
CDR3: CASIGQGADEQFF
DNA: TGTGCCAGTATAGGACAGGGGGCCGATGAGCAGTTCTTC

size: NA
V: TRBV27
J: TRBJ2-7
D: TRBD1
CDR3: CASSSSGTVRSINEQYF
DNA: TGTGCCAGCAGTTCCTCCGGGACAGTCAGATCCATTAACGAGCAGTACTTC

size: NA
V: TRBV19
J: TRBJ2-1
D: TRBD2
CDR3: CASSIYRGGTYNEQFF
DNA: TGTGCCAGTAGTATTTATCGCGGGGGGACCTACAATGAGCAGTTCTTC

size: NA
V: TRBV19
J: TRBJ1-2
D: TRBD1
CDR3: CASTAIRDRGIYGYTF
DNA: TGTGCCAGTACCGCCATCCGGGACAGGGGAATCTATGGCTACACCTTC

size: NA
V: TRBV13
J: TRBJ1-4
D: NA
CDR3: CASSLRPGTGKKLFF
DNA: TGTGCCAGCAGCCTACGGCCCGGGACGGGGAAAAAACTGTTTTTT

size: NA
V: TRBV9
J: TRBJ2-2
D: NA
CDR3: CASSVARATGELFF
DNA: TGTGCCAGCAGCGTAGCTAGGGCCACCGGGGAGCTGTTTTTT

size: NA
V: TRBV9
J: TRBJ2-1
D: NA
CDR3: CASSVDKHPSYNEQFF
DNA: TGTGCCAGCAGCGTAGATAAACATCCCTCCTACAATGAGCAGTTCTTC

size: NA
V: TRBV2
J: TRBJ1-1
D: NA
CDR3: CASSENSEMEAFF
DNA: TGTGCCAGCAGTGAAAACAGTGAGATGGAAGCTTTCTTT

size: NA
V: TRBV14
J: TRBJ2-7
D: NA
CDR3: CASSHPNWGYEQYF
DNA: TGTGCCAGCAGCCACCCCAATTGGGGCTACGAGCAGTACTTC

size: once
V: TRBV5-4
J: TRBJ2-1
D: NA
CDR3: CASSSQGGSSYNEQFF
DNA: TGTGCCAGCAGCTCACAGGGGGGGAGCTCCTACAATGAGCAGTTCTTC

size: NA
V: TRBV18
J: TRBJ1-2
D: TRBD1
CDR3: CASSPPGTGERGYTF
DNA: TGTGCCAGCTCACCACCGGGGACAGGGGAGCGTGGCTACACCTTC

size: once
V: TRBV7-9
J: TRBJ2-7
D: NA
CDR3: CASSYGTYEQYF
DNA: TGTGCCAGCAGCTACGGGACCTACGAGCAGTACTTC

size: few
V: TRBV7-6
J: TRBJ2-3
D: TRBD2
CDR3: CASSFRGTSGSTDTQYF
DNA: TGTGCCAGCAGCTTCCGAGGGACTAGCGGGAGCACAGATACGCAGTATTTT

size: NA
V: TRBV19
J: TRBJ2-3
D: TRBD2
CDR3: CASKEVGGGPDLDTQYF
DNA: TGTGCCAGTAAAGAGGTCGGGGGAGGGCCGGACTTGGATACGCAGTATTTT

size: NA
V: TRBV30
J: TRBJ2-5
D: TRBD1
CDR3: CAWRQGTEQETQYF
DNA: TGTGCCTGGAGACAGGGGACCGAACAAGAGACCCAGTACTTC

size: few
V: TRBV7-6
J: TRBJ1-2
D: NA
CDR3: CASSLPGALGYTF
DNA: TGTGCCAGCAGCTTACCGGGGGCACTGGGCTACACCTTC

size: few
V: TRBV27
J: TRBJ1-5
D: NA
CDR3: CASRTDVNQPQHF
DNA: TGTGCCAGCAGAACAGACGTCAATCAGCCCCAGCATTTT

size: NA
V: TRBV6-5
J: TRBJ2-7
D: TRBD2
CDR3: CASSYSRTSGYEQYF
DNA: TGTGCCAGCAGTTACTCTCGGACTAGTGGGTACGAGCAGTACTTC

size: NA
V: TRBV7-9
J: TRBJ2-7
D: TRBD2
CDR3: CASSLDGRAIYEQYF
DNA: TGTGCCAGCAGCTTAGACGGGAGGGCCATCTACGAGCAGTACTTC

size: NA
V: TRBV7-3
J: TRBJ1-1
D: NA
CDR3: CASSGIRGGNTEAFF
DNA: TGTGCCAGCAGCGGAATACGGGGCGGGAACACTGAAGCTTTCTTT